The clone carrying this T cell receptor (beta chain) showed up just a few times. Its antigen is undetermined. The data stem from a study of beta chain features in type 1 diabetes. Study-wide points: Patients and controls would be equally affected if PCR favored shorter templates. Shorter TCRB CDR3s, moderately but significantly so, were found in Type 1 diabetes patients in all four CD4+ subsets.

CD45RO/CCR7/CD25/CD127/CD95/CD27 staining was used to isolate CD4+ naive, central memory, regulatory and stem cell-like memory cells by sorting. The study reverse transcribed the entire isolated RNA, so it sequenced expressed TCRB transcripts. Using immunoSEQ multiplex PCR, the repertoire was profiled, and TCRdb retains in-frame clones only, with some absent. The sample contains 300,000 or so clones, roughly 13% of which appear only once. Material: naive CD4+ T cells from blood. The TCR sequence derives from a woman between 18 and 30 years old with type 1 diabetes.

The CDR3 DNA reads TGTGCCACCAGCAGAGATCACCAGGGAGGGCAGTATTTT. The encoded protein is CATSRDHQGGQYF. This chain uses TRBV15 with TRBJ2-3; TRBD2 is a possible D gene (6 bases). The V gene lost 0 bases and the J gene lost 11 bases, with 12 bases spanning the gap. The CDR3 is 13 amino acids. In germline, CDR1 is LNHNV, CDR2 YYDKDF (reference sequence). Variable domain in full (rest from reference TRBV15 and TRBJ2-3): DAMVIQNPRYQVTQFGKPVTLSCSQTLNHNVMYWYQQKSSQAPKLLFHYYDKDFNNEADTPDNFQSRRPNTSFCFLDIRSPGLGDTAMYLCATSRDHQGGQYFGPGTRLTVL.